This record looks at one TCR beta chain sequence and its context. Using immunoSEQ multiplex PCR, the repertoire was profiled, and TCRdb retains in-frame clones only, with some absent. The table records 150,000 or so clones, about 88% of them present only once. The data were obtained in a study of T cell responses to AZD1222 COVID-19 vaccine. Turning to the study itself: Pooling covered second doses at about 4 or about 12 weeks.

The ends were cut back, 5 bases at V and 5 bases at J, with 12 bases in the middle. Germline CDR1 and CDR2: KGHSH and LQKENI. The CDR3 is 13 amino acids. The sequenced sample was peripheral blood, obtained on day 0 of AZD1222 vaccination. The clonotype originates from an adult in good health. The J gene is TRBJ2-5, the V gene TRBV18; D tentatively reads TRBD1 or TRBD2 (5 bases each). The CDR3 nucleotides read TGTGCCAGCTCAACGGGGACGTCGGAGACCCAGTACTTC. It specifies CASSTGTSETQYF.